Given below is one T cell receptor beta chain in context. What it binds is not known. TCRdb reprocessed the reads via MiXCR and lists one record per CDR3 protein. The sample carries about 230,000 distinct CDR3 sequences, 22% recorded once. The data originate from a study of T cell repertoires in cytomegalovirus infection. Study-level information: A matching HLA type, together with CMV infection, was signaled by public TCR beta signatures. Study-wide points: HLA-C-restricted CMV clonotypes gave the most frequent clonotype in two of eight donors. Based on cumulative public TCR beta family frequency, carriers of CMV plus the relevant HLA were identified.

Germline CDR1 and CDR2: MNHGY and SAAAGT. Deletions cut 0 bases from V and 5 bases from J, with 12 bases between. The CDR3 spans 15 residues. Specimen: CD8+ T cells from PBMCs. The clonotype comes from a human donor in good health (CMV status not recorded). Some clones in this sample may be carry-over from other donors' samples. This chain links TRBV6-8 with TRBJ2-3; D could derive from TRBD1 or TRBD2 (6 bases each). CDR3 bases: TGTGCCAGCAGTTACTCGCCGGGGGCGGGAGATACGCAGTATTTT. It specifies CASSYSPGAGDTQYF.